Each of the 8 T cell receptor beta chains below was sequenced from the same sample in a study of regulatory T cells in long-lasting Graves disease. Time point noted: newly diagnosed GD, antithyroid drugs for less than 3 months. RNA from PBMCs was the source of the TCR library. Both iRepertoire HTBI primers and Arm-PCR of CDR3 regions were used to build the TCR beta libraries. TCRdb independently ran MiXCR on the multiplex PCR reads; one entry per CDR3 protein. This sample has 370,000 or so distinct CDR3 sequences; under 20% occur once, and the top ten carry 20% to 25%. The sample was also reused in another study, on T cells in Graves' hyperthyroidism and ophthalmopathy.

The sample consisted of peripheral blood mononuclear cells (PBMCs), taken at new diagnosis, from a patient treated with antithyroid drugs. Receptors originate from a young woman with Graves disease.

This clonotype was recorded at least ten times. The V call is TRBV7-2, the J call TRBJ2-1; D not resolved. The V gene lost 5 bases and the J gene lost 10 bases, with 21 bases spanning the gap. CDR1 SGHTA and CDR2 FQGNSA come from the germline V gene. This CDR3 spans 15 amino acids. The CDR3: CASSPSFWSLAEQFF. CDR3 nucleotides: TGTGCCAGCAGCCCTTCCTTTTGGTCCCTGGCGGAGCAGTTCTTC.

This clonotype was recorded only once. Possible read error: a much larger clone is one base away. This chain uses TRBV24-1 with TRBJ2-2; maybe TRBD1 (5 bases). In germline, CDR1 is KGHDR, CDR2 SFDVKD. This CDR3 has 13 residues. Deletions cut 7 bases from V and 5 bases from J, with 10 bases between. DNA for the CDR3: TGTGCCACCAGGGGAAGACAGACCGGGGAGCTGTTTTTT. Amino acids: CATRGRQTGELFF.

This clonotype has at least ten counts. V is TRBV10-3 and J is TRBJ1-5; 8 bases fit TRBD1. The CDR3 sequence is 16 residues long. The J segment lost 4 bases and the V segment lost 2 bases, leaving 7 bases of the junction unmatched. Germline V lookup: CDR1 ENHRY, CDR2 SYGVKD. The CDR3 loop is CAISEEGQAFNQPQHF. The CDR3 DNA follows: TGTGCCATCAGTGAGGAGGGACAGGCTTTTAATCAGCCCCAGCATTTT.

Many counts were recorded for this clonotype. The chain couples TRBV19 to TRBJ2-2, with D possibly matching TRBD1 (6 bases). CDR3 size: 15 residues. Per germline, CDR1 LNHDA and CDR2 SQIVND (reference sequence). V was pared by 3 bases and J by 7 bases, with 15 bases between. The CDR3 protein is CASSIAWQGNGELFF. The CDR3 coding sequence is TGTGCCAGTAGTATTGCCTGGCAGGGGAACGGGGAGCTGTTTTTT.

This clonotype occurred many times. The chain links TRBV5-4 to TRBJ2-3, with 10 bases fitting TRBD2. CDR3 length: 15 residues. With 1 base clipped from V and 5 bases from J, the junction kept 4 bases outside the gene matches. The germline V gene encodes CDR1 SGHNT and CDR2 YYREEE (reference sequence). The CDR3 protein is CASSLFGLAVDTQYF. CDR3 bases: TGTGCCAGCAGCTTGTTTGGACTAGCGGTAGATACGCAGTATTTT.

The rearrangement links TRBV7-2 to TRBJ2-2; D unresolved. Germline V gene lookup returns CDR1 SGHTA and CDR2 FQGNSA. The CDR3 has 13 residues. Trimming pared 5 bases from V and 6 bases from J, leaving 10 bases between. The CDR3 reads CASSPRVSGELFF. Here the CDR3 DNA reads TGTGCCAGCAGCCCGAGAGTGTCCGGGGAGCTGTTTTTT.

This chain uses TRBV4-1 with TRBJ1-4; D remains ambiguous. Germline loops: CDR1 MGHRA, CDR2 YSYEKL. The CDR3 has 15 residues. Trimming cost V 1 base and J 8 bases, with 14 bases left between them. CDR3 residues: CASSQGSQPQEKLFF. The CDR3, as DNA: TGCGCCAGCAGCCAAGGAAGTCAGCCCCAGGAAAAACTGTTTTTT.

This clonotype was observed at least ten times. This chain connects TRBV12-3 or TRBV12-4 to TRBJ1-1; D is perhaps TRBD1 (5 bases). The V and J ends lost 8 bases and 4 bases respectively, with 11 bases between them. The CDR3 covers 12 residues. CDR3 region: CASQSGGTEAFF. CDR3 coding DNA: TGTGCCAGCCAAAGCGGGGGCACTGAAGCTTTCTTT.